The 23 T cell receptor beta chains in this list originate from one sample, sequenced in a study of blood T cell repertoires in COVID-19. Assay: immunoSEQ multiplex PCR; the TCRdb copy retains only in-frame clones and omits some. The table shows roughly 250,000 clones, with around 81% occurring only once. Sequencing was carried out using peripheral blood. These TCRs come from a man aged 45-60 years with active or convalescent COVID-19.

This chain uses TRBV4-1 with TRBJ1-5; D perhaps matches TRBD1 (6 bases). Between the trimmed V and J ends, which lost 4 bases and 5 bases, there was a span of 15 bases. CDR1 MGHRA and CDR2 YSYEKL come from the germline V gene. The CDR3 is 15 residues long. The CDR3 here is CASSPRAGVDQPQHF. The CDR3 DNA sequence: TGCGCCAGCAGCCCTAGGGCAGGGGTGGATCAGCCCCAGCATTTT.

The rearrangement uses TRBV7-2 and TRBJ2-1, with D possibly TRBD1 on 6 matching bases. The CDR3 is made up of 14 amino acids. Germline V gives CDR1 SGHTA, CDR2 FQGNSA. V was clipped by 5 bases and J by 2 bases, with 10 bases between them. The CDR3 DNA follows: TGTGCCAGCAGCCAGGGGATAGCCTACAATGAGCAGTTCTTC. This codes for CASSQGIAYNEQFF.

The rearrangement joins TRBV6-5 to TRBJ1-2, with D perhaps matching TRBD1 (6 bases). Germline-derived CDR1 and CDR2 are MNHEY and SVGAGI. This CDR3 has 14 residues. V was trimmed by 0 bases and J by 5 bases, leaving 10 bases between them. CDR3 sequence: CASSYSRTAYGYTF. The CDR3 bases are TGTGCCAGCAGTTACTCGAGGACAGCGTATGGCTACACCTTC.

The V call is TRBV28, the J call TRBJ1-2; TRBD1 agrees at 7 bases. Looked up from germline, CDR1 is MDHEN and CDR2 is SYDVKM. V lost 4 bases, J lost 6 bases, and 14 bases stayed unmatched. The CDR3 has 16 amino acids. The CDR3 DNA is TGTGCCAGCAGTTCCGCAATTCGACAGGGTATAAATGGCTACACCTTC. Encoded protein: CASSSAIRQGINGYTF.

This rearrangement joins TRBV5-1 to TRBJ1-5; 9 nucleotides align to TRBD1. Germline assignment: CDR1 SGHRS and CDR2 YFSETQ. The CDR3 is 16 residues long. V dropped 0 bases and J dropped 5; count of bases not matched to a gene: 6. CDR3 region: CASSLGDRVGDQPQHF. The CDR3 DNA reads as TGCGCCAGCAGCTTGGGGGACAGGGTCGGGGATCAGCCCCAGCATTTT.

The CDR3 reads CASSSRGTSGGEAGETQYF. CDR3 nucleotide sequence: TGTGCCAGCAGCTCCCGCGGTACTAGCGGGGGGGAAGCTGGCGAGACCCAGTACTTC. The rearrangement joins TRBV5-4 to TRBJ2-5; 13 bases match TRBD2. The germline V gene encodes CDR1 SGHNT and CDR2 YYREEE (reference sequence). The CDR3 sequence is 19 residues long. With 3 bases clipped from V and 5 bases from J, the junction kept 16 bases outside the gene matches. The variable domain in full, completed from reference TRBV5-4 and TRBJ2-5, reads ETGVTQSPTHLIKTRGQQVTLRCSSQSGHNTVSWYQQALGQGPQFIFQYYREEENGRGNFPPRFSGLQFPNYSSELNVNALELDDSALYLCASSSRGTSGGEAGETQYFGPGTRLLVL.

The rearrangement links TRBV19 to TRBJ1-2, with TRBD1 matching 9 bases. V lost 7 bases, J lost 7 bases, and 10 bases stayed unmatched. The germline CDR1 and CDR2 sequences are LNHDA and SQIVND (reference sequence). This CDR3 comprises 14 residues. Written as DNA, the CDR3 is TGTGCCAGTACCACCGGACAGGGGCCCTCTGGCTACACCTTC. Protein sequence: CASTTGQGPSGYTF.

The rearrangement joins TRBV2 to TRBJ2-7; D is unclear. Per the germline V gene, CDR1 is SNHLY and CDR2 is FYNNEI. V lost 4 bases, J lost 1 base, and 2 bases lay in between. The CDR3 length is 11 residues. The CDR3 region is CASSASYEQYF. The CDR3 DNA reads TGTGCCAGCAGTGCTTCCTACGAGCAGTACTTC.

V and J are TRBV12-3 or TRBV12-4 and TRBJ1-2, with unresolved D. The V end lost 7 bases, the J end lost 8 bases, and 17 bases lay between the germline ends. The CDR3 loop spans 13 amino acids. CDR3 nucleotides: TGTGCCAGCACCACGACGGACTCTATGGGCTACACCTTC. Translating gives CASTTTDSMGYTF.

This chain connects TRBV6-2 or TRBV6-3 to TRBJ2-7; 8 nucleotides align to TRBD2. Germline CDR1 reads MNHEY; CDR2 reads SVGEGT. CDR3 length equals 14 residues. V gave up 2 bases and J gave up 4 bases; unmatched junction bases: 4. The DNA of the CDR3 is TGTGCCAGCAGTTACCGGGGGGGCCTGTACGAGCAGTACTTC. Translation: CASSYRGGLYEQYF.

CDR3 sequence reads: CASSLRTGDYSNQPQHF. CDR3 nucleotides: TGTGCCAGCAGCTTACGGACAGGGGATTATAGCAATCAGCCCCAGCATTTT. The chain uses TRBV5-6 and TRBJ1-5; 9 bases fit TRBD1. The junction had 6 bases not matched to a gene; V was cut back by 2 bases and J by 0 bases. Germline values: CDR1 SGHDT, CDR2 YYEEEE. This CDR3 spans 17 amino acids.

V is TRBV28 and J is TRBJ2-2, with TRBD2 matching over 15 bases. V was pared by 3 bases and J by 0 bases, with 2 bases of the junction left unmatched. From germline, CDR1 is MDHEN and CDR2 SYDVKM. This CDR3 is 18 amino acids long. The CDR3 nucleotides are TGTGCCAGCAGTTTGTGGACTAGCGGGGGGGCGAACACCGGGGAGCTGTTTTTT. Its protein product is CASSLWTSGGANTGELFF.

The gene calls are TRBV15 and TRBJ1-1; D perhaps matches TRBD1 (6 bases). CDR3 length equals 16 residues. Deletions cut 1 base from V and 4 bases from J, with 16 bases between. Germline V gene lookup returns CDR1 LNHNV and CDR2 YYDKDF (reference sequence). This chain's CDR3 is CATSRVVGRGRTEAFF. In DNA, the CDR3 is TGTGCCACCAGCAGAGTAGTGGGCAGGGGCCGCACTGAAGCTTTCTTT.

The chain is built from TRBV10-3 and TRBJ2-1; possible D gene TRBD2, 6 bases. CDR3 length: 15 residues. CDR1 and CDR2 from the germline V gene are ENHRY and SYGVKD. Between the trimmed V and J ends, which lost 7 bases and 4 bases, there was a span of 17 bases. In DNA form, the CDR3 reads TGTGCCATCATCCCGGGAGAGACCCCTTACAATGAGCAGTTCTTC. It codes for CAIIPGETPYNEQFF.

The rearrangement uses TRBV3-1 (or the pseudogene TRBV3-2) and TRBJ2-3; 7 bases are a match to TRBD2. The V and J ends lost 4 bases and 8 bases, in that order; junction bases with no gene match: 3. Looked up from germline, CDR1 is LGHDT and CDR2 is YNNKEL (reference sequence). The CDR3 has 12 amino acids. The CDR3 DNA follows: TGTGCCAGCAGCCCGACGGGGGGTACGCAGTATTTT. Its translation: CASSPTGGTQYF.

This sequence joins TRBV5-1 and TRBJ2-5; TRBD2 matches at 10 bases. Germline V CDR1 and CDR2: SGHRS, YFSETQ. The V gene end was trimmed by 2 bases and the J gene end by 5 bases; junction bases not matched to a gene: 3. This CDR3 comprises 14 residues. In DNA, the CDR3 is TGCGCCAGCAGCTTAAGCGGGGGGGCGGAGACCCAGTACTTC. Protein sequence: CASSLSGGAETQYF.

In this sample, this clone turned up a few times. V gene TRBV10-3 combines with J gene TRBJ2-1, with 11 bases lining up with TRBD1. This CDR3 region has 14 residues. Germline V gene lookup returns CDR1 ENHRY and CDR2 SYGVKD. V gave up 10 bases and J gave up 8 bases; unmatched junction bases: 10. In DNA, the CDR3 is TGTGCCACCCTTCCGGGACAGGGGGTCGATGAGCAGTTCTTC. Its translation is CATLPGQGVDEQFF.

The rearrangement uses TRBV4-3 and TRBJ2-3; D gene ambiguous. Trimming left V 1 base short and J 2 bases short, with 7 bases between. This CDR3 contains 14 residues. Germline-derived CDR1 and CDR2 are LGHNA and YSLEER. CDR3: CASSQVLPTDTQYF. The CDR3, as DNA: TGCGCCAGCAGCCAAGTCCTTCCCACAGATACGCAGTATTTT.

This clone turned up a few times. The chain employs TRBV2 and TRBJ1-5; D is possibly TRBD1 (5 bases). V was shortened by 7 bases and J by 2 bases, with 9 bases between the two germline ends. The CDR3 sequence is 13 residues long. Germline V lookup: CDR1 SNHLY, CDR2 FYNNEI. The DNA for the CDR3 is TGTGCCAGCAACCCGGGGGGCAATCAGCCCCAGCATTTT. Residues: CASNPGGNQPQHF.

This chain joins TRBV7-9 and TRBJ2-7; the D gene is possibly TRBD2 (6 bases). The germline V and J ends were trimmed by 1 base and 7 bases, with 11 bases remaining between them. Looked up from germline, CDR1 is SEHNR and CDR2 is FQNEAQ (reference sequence). The CDR3 contains 13 residues. The CDR3 DNA is TGTGCCAGCAGCTTAGGGCGGGGAGGAGAGCAGTACTTC. This sequence encodes CASSLGRGGEQYF.

CDR3 nucleotide sequence: TGCAGCGTCGCTACCTCGGGGAACACTGAAGCTTTCTTT. It specifies CSVATSGNTEAFF. The chain is built from TRBV29-1 and TRBJ1-1; D unclear. CDR3 length: 13 residues. The ends were cut back, 6 bases at V and 1 base at J, with 12 bases in the middle. The germline gives CDR1 SQVTM, CDR2 ANQGSEA. Variable domain in full (rest from reference TRBV29-1 and TRBJ1-1): SAVISQKPSRDICQRGTSLTIQCQVDSQVTMMFWYRQQPGQSLTLIATANQGSEATYESGFVIDKFPISRPNLTFSTLTVSNMSPEDSSIYLCSVATSGNTEAFFGQGTRLTVV.

This clone was recorded only once. J is TRBJ2-1 and V is TRBV7-6; TRBD2 matches at 8 bases. CDR1 is SGHVS and CDR2 is FNYEAQ in the germline V gene. Trimming removed 2 bases from V and 9 bases from J; junction bases left unmatched: 12. The CDR3 is 16 residues long. CDR3 residues: CASSLSPLGGGREQFF. The CDR3 DNA reads as TGTGCCAGCAGCTTATCCCCCCTCGGGGGGGGACGTGAGCAGTTCTTC.

This clone has only one observation. The rearrangement uses TRBV18 and TRBJ1-1, with 7 bases fitting TRBD1. After removal of 2 bases from V and 5 bases from J, the junction contained 11 bases not matched to a gene. The germline gives CDR1 KGHSH, CDR2 LQKENI. The CDR3 has 16 residues. The CDR3 protein is CASSPRADRVGTEAFF. In DNA, the CDR3 is TGTGCCAGCTCACCAAGGGCAGACAGGGTTGGAACTGAAGCTTTCTTT.